This T cell receptor beta chain was retrieved from a study of blood T cell repertoires in COVID-19. At the level of the study: Sites across the United States, Italy and Spain contributed samples from acute and convalescent COVID-19. Sources were T cells, B-cell-depleted T cells, or PBMCs; the material itself was cDNA or gDNA.

This CDR3 is built from 13 residues. V dropped 2 bases and J dropped 4 bases, with 8 bases sitting between them. CDR1 GTSNPN and CDR2 SVGIG come from the germline V gene (reference sequence). Original methodology: Researchers report that nucleated cell counts were estimated from reference gene primer amplification. TCRdb's copy holds only in-frame clones and misses some; the assay was immunoSEQ multiplex PCR. D and trimming come from the DNA, and the V and J calls and clone size come from that table. The table shows about 75,000 clones, with about 91% occurring only once. Sequences were obtained from peripheral blood. This TCR was recovered from a woman aged 70-85 years with acute or convalescent COVID-19. V and J are TRBV30 and TRBJ1-4, with D tentatively TRBD1 (5 bases). CDR3 in amino acids: CAWSRDYNEKLFF. The CDR3 DNA is TGTGCCTGGAGTCGGGACTATAATGAAAAACTGTTTTTT.